Presented here are 21 T cell receptor beta chains from one specimen sequenced in a study of T cells in localized non-small cell lung cancer. Sequenced by immunoSEQ multiplex PCR; TCRdb stores in-frame clones only, minus some. The data contain approximately 26,000 clones, 85% to 95% of them singletons. The sequencing here drew on peripheral blood, taken before any cancer treatment. The origin of the receptors is a female donor aged 60 or older with stage II squamous cell lung carcinoma.

The J gene is TRBJ2-1, the V gene TRBV5-4; the D is unclear. The V gene's germline CDR1 is SGHNT and CDR2 YYREEE (reference sequence). This CDR3 region has 11 residues. Trimming left V 6 bases short and J 3 bases short, with 4 bases between. The CDR3 DNA sequence: TGTGCCAGCACCCTCTACAATGAGCAGTTCTTC. Its translation is CASTLYNEQFF.

This clone appeared a single time. The rearrangement links TRBV7-9 to TRBJ1-1, with D unclear. The CDR3 extends over 10 amino acids. The V gene's germline CDR1 is SEHNR and CDR2 FQNEAQ (reference sequence). V was cut by 3 bases and J by 4 bases, with 0 bases left in between. CDR3 nucleotide sequence: TGTGCCAGCAGCTTCACTGAAGCTTTCTTT. It specifies CASSFTEAFF.

The rearrangement uses TRBV6-5 and TRBJ2-1; D is perhaps TRBD1 (6 bases). There are 13 residues in the CDR3. V was trimmed by 6 bases and J by 8 bases, leaving 14 bases between them. CDR1 and CDR2 from the germline V gene are MNHEY and SVGAGI. In nucleotides, the CDR3 is TGTGCCAGCAGCTCCACAGGGCCCTATGAGCAGTTCTTC. Protein: CASSSTGPYEQFF.

The chain has TRBV5-4 and TRBJ2-7, with 7 bases identical to TRBD2. Unmatched junction bases numbered 4, after V lost 0 bases and J lost 4 bases. Germline V lookup: CDR1 SGHNT, CDR2 YYREEE (reference sequence). This CDR3 contains 14 residues. CDR3 region: CASSLGGRRYEQYF. CDR3 nucleotide sequence: TGTGCCAGCAGCTTGGGCGGGAGAAGGTACGAGCAGTACTTC.

This rearrangement joins TRBV25-1 to TRBJ1-2; 7 bases fit TRBD1. From germline, CDR1 is MGHDK and CDR2 SYGVNS. The V segment lost 4 bases and the J segment 2 bases; nucleotides outside the gene matches: 10. This CDR3 comprises 16 residues. The CDR3 DNA sequence: TGTGCCAGCAGTGGCCTCAGACAGGGACGGAACTATGGCTACACCTTC. Translation gives CASSGLRQGRNYGYTF.

The chain has TRBV7-9 and TRBJ2-3; D is tentatively TRBD1 or TRBD2 (6 bases each). The CDR3 spans 17 residues. The V gene's germline CDR1 is SEHNR and CDR2 FQNEAQ (reference sequence). V gave up 1 base and J gave up 4 bases, with 18 bases separating them. CDR3 nucleotide sequence: TGTGCCAGCAGCTTAGGCTTCGGGGGCGGGATCGCAGATACGCAGTATTTT. It specifies CASSLGFGGGIADTQYF.

This clone was picked up one time. The chain recombines TRBV5-4 with TRBJ1-2; D might be TRBD1 (5 bases). CDR3 length: 14 amino acids. The germline V gene has CDR1 SGHNT and CDR2 YYREEE (reference sequence). The germline V and J ends were trimmed by 2 bases and 3 bases, with 11 bases remaining between them. The DNA of the CDR3 is TGTGCCAGCAGCTTAGGGCAGGGACACTATGGCTACACCTTC. Its translation is CASSLGQGHYGYTF.

The gene calls are TRBV28 and TRBJ1-1; D is possibly TRBD1 (5 bases). Looked up from germline, CDR1 is MDHEN and CDR2 is SYDVKM. This CDR3 is 15 amino acids long. V shed 2 bases and J shed 7 bases, with 17 bases lying between them. This chain's CDR3 is CASSLPHGGFIEAFF. The CDR3 bases are TGTGCCAGCAGTTTACCCCACGGGGGGTTTATTGAAGCTTTCTTT.

In this sample, this clone turned up once. The gene calls are TRBV12-5 and TRBJ1-2; the D gene is possibly TRBD1 (6 bases). Between the trimmed V and J ends, which lost 7 bases and 3 bases, there was a span of 12 bases. This CDR3 is 13 amino acids long. The germline V gene encodes CDR1 LGHNT and CDR2 FRNRAP. The CDR3 nucleotides read TGTGCTAGTGCAGGGGCAGATGACTATGGCTACACCTTC. This sequence encodes CASAGADDYGYTF.

The chain recombines TRBV7-9 with TRBJ2-7, with 12 positions matching TRBD2. V lost 7 bases, J lost 4 bases, and 2 bases stayed unmatched. The CDR3 consists of 13 residues. CDR1 and CDR2 from the germline V gene are SEHNR and FQNEAQ (reference sequence). The CDR3 DNA sequence: TGTGCCAGCACCCTAGCGGGAGGGTACGAGCAGTACTTC. Translating gives CASTLAGGYEQYF.

With respect to this clone: The junction differs from germline at one of its ends, possibly a read error. The chain employs TRBV7-7 and TRBJ2-7, with TRBD1 identical over 9 bases. The V gene's germline CDR1 is SSHAT and CDR2 FNYEAQ (reference sequence). This CDR3 is 14 amino acids long. CDR3 DNA: TGTGCTAGCAGCCCCGGGACAGGGACCTACGAGCAGTACTTC. Translation gives CASSPGTGTYEQYF.

The sample holds one count of this clone. This chain connects TRBV27 to TRBJ1-5; 10 nucleotides line up with TRBD1. The junction had 3 bases not matched to a gene; V was cut back by 0 bases and J by 4 bases. From germline, CDR1 is MNHEY and CDR2 SMNVEV (reference sequence). CDR3 length equals 16 residues. The CDR3 loop reads CASSLSGQGKNQPQHF. The CDR3 coding sequence is TGTGCCAGCAGTTTATCGGGACAGGGGAAGAATCAGCCCCAGCATTTT.

The CDR3 loop is CAWRVQASTNEKLFF. CDR3 nucleotides: TGTGCCTGGAGAGTACAGGCATCCACTAATGAAAAACTGTTTTTT. The rearrangement uses TRBV30 and TRBJ1-4, with D maybe TRBD1 (5 bases). V was cut by 3 bases and J by 2 bases, with 13 bases left in between. The germline gives CDR1 GTSNPN, CDR2 SVGIG (reference sequence). The CDR3 is 15 residues long.

The chain has TRBV4-1 and TRBJ1-2; D call uncertain. CDR1 is MGHRA, CDR2 YSYEKL, per germline. The CDR3 sequence is 13 residues long. Trimming pared 0 bases from V and 8 bases from J, leaving 10 bases between. CDR3 region: CASSQEGRPGYTF. CDR3 coding DNA: TGCGCCAGCAGCCAAGAAGGTCGGCCAGGCTACACCTTC.

The V gene is TRBV2, the J gene TRBJ2-5; TRBD1 is a possible D gene (5 bases). CDR3 size: 13 residues. Trimming took 5 bases from V and 1 from J, leaving 8 bases between them. CDR1 and CDR2 (germline): SNHLY, FYNNEI. CDR3 protein: CASSYRFQETQYF. The CDR3 DNA reads TGTGCCAGCAGTTACAGGTTCCAAGAGACCCAGTACTTC.

V is TRBV30 and J is TRBJ2-7; no definite D call. Trimming removed 3 bases at V and 1 base at J, with 13 bases between. CDR1 is GTSNPN and CDR2 is SVGIG in the germline V gene (reference sequence). The CDR3 totals 14 residues. The CDR3 region is CAWRVLQGSYEQYF. The CDR3 nucleotides read TGTGCCTGGAGGGTCCTACAAGGGTCCTACGAGCAGTACTTC. Full variable domain (outside the CDR3, taken from reference TRBV30 and TRBJ2-7): SQTIHQWPATLVQPVGSPLSLECTVEGTSNPNLYWYRQAAGRGLQLLFYSVGIGQISSEVPQNLSASRPQDRQFILSSKKLLLSDSGFYLCAWRVLQGSYEQYFGPGTRLTVT.

V usage is TRBV4-1 and J usage is TRBJ1-4; 7 bases match TRBD1. CDR3 length: 16 residues. The germline V gene has CDR1 MGHRA and CDR2 YSYEKL. V shed 0 bases, J shed 8 bases, and the junction held 9 bases outside the gene matches. DNA for the CDR3: TGCGCCAGCAGCCAAGATCGGCAGGGGGGTATCGAAAAACTGTTTTTT. Its protein is CASSQDRQGGIEKLFF.

This chain joins TRBV9 and TRBJ1-6; 8 nucleotides agree with TRBD1. The CDR3 is 14 amino acids. After removal of 2 bases from V and 7 bases from J, the junction contained 2 bases not matched to a gene. In germline, CDR1 is SGDLS, CDR2 YYNGEE. CDR3 protein: CASSVTGENSPLHF. CDR3 DNA sequence: TGTGCCAGCAGCGTGACAGGGGAGAATTCACCCCTCCACTTT. The whole variable domain, filled in from reference TRBV9 and TRBJ1-6, reads DSGVTQTPKHLITATGQRVTLRCSPRSGDLSVYWYQQSLDQGLQFLIQYYNGEERAKGNILERFSAQQFPDLHSELNLSSLELGDSALYFCASSVTGENSPLHFGNGTRLTVT.

The V gene is TRBV7-2, the J gene TRBJ1-6; D is ambiguous. Trimming took 6 bases from V and 0 from J, leaving 15 bases between them. CDR1 and CDR2 (germline): SGHTA, FQGNSA. The CDR3 length is 17 residues. The chain's CDR3 is CASSQRAESSYNSPLHF. The CDR3, as DNA: TGTGCCAGCAGTCAGAGAGCGGAGAGCTCCTATAATTCACCCCTCCACTTT. Based on the CDR3 plus reference TRBV7-2 and TRBJ1-6, the full variable domain is GAGVSQSPSNKVTEKGKDVELRCDPISGHTALYWYRQSLGQGLEFLIYFQGNSAPDKSGLPSDRFSAERTGGSVSTLTIQRTQQEDSAVYLCASSQRAESSYNSPLHFGNGTRLTVT.

The chain couples TRBV19 to TRBJ2-3; TRBD1 might be the D (6 bases). CDR3 size: 16 residues. V lost 1 base and J 0 bases, leaving 11 bases between the germline ends. Germline V CDR1 and CDR2: LNHDA, SQIVND (reference sequence). In DNA, the CDR3 is TGTGCCAGTAGTATAGTAGGGGGTCCTAGCACAGATACGCAGTATTTT. As protein: CASSIVGGPSTDTQYF.

The chain has TRBV7-2 and TRBJ2-3; D remains ambiguous. The ends were cut back, 4 bases at V and 6 bases at J, with 8 bases in the middle. The CDR3 is 12 amino acids. Germline CDR1 reads SGHTA; CDR2 reads FQGNSA. This CDR3 is CASSYAPDTQYF. The CDR3 DNA is TGTGCCAGCAGCTATGCCCCGGATACGCAGTATTTT. The whole variable domain, filled in from reference TRBV7-2 and TRBJ2-3, reads GAGVSQSPSNKVTEKGKDVELRCDPISGHTALYWYRQSLGQGLEFLIYFQGNSAPDKSGLPSDRFSAERTGGSVSTLTIQRTQQEDSAVYLCASSYAPDTQYFGPGTRLTVL.